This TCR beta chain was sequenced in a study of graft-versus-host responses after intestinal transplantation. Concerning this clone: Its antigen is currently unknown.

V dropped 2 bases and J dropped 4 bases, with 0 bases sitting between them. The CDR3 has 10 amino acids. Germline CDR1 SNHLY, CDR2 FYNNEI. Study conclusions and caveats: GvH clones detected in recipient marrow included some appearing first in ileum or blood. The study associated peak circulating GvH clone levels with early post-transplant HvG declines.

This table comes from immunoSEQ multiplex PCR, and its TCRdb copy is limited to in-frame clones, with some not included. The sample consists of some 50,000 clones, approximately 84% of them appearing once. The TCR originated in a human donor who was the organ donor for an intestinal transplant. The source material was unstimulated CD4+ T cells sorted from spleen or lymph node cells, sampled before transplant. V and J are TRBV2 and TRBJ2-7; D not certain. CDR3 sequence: CASSEYEQYF. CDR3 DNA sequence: TGTGCCAGCAGTGAATACGAGCAGTACTTC.